The 21 T cell receptor beta chains below were found in one sample sequenced in a study of T cell responses to AZD1222 COVID-19 vaccine. Method: immunoSEQ multiplex PCR; TCRdb's copy keeps in-frame clones and lacks some. The repertoire has 140,000 to 150,000 clones, 90% to 95% of them found once; the top ten carry 1.5% to 2%. The source was peripheral blood, collected on day 0 of AZD1222 vaccination. The receptors originated from an adult in good health.

This chain joins TRBV19 and TRBJ1-2; D gene unclear. Trimming stripped 5 bases from V and 4 bases from J, with 11 bases between. The CDR3 sequence is 13 residues long. In germline, CDR1 is LNHDA, CDR2 SQIVND (reference sequence). CDR3 bases: TGTGCCAGTAGTTGGAGGGCGATCTATGGCTACACCTTC. Amino acid sequence: CASSWRAIYGYTF.

This sequence joins TRBV27 and TRBJ1-6; 7 nucleotides line up with TRBD1. The CDR3 has 14 residues. Germline CDR1 MNHEY, CDR2 SMNVEV (reference sequence). The V and J ends lost 9 bases and 6 bases, in that order; junction bases with no gene match: 8. CDR3 nucleotide sequence: TGTGCCAGTTCCAGGGGGTACCTTAATTCACCCCTCCACTTT. It is translated as CASSRGYLNSPLHF.

The rearrangement links TRBV18 to TRBJ1-6; 7 positions match TRBD1. Germline-derived CDR1 and CDR2 are KGHSH and LQKENI. V lost 5 bases and J lost 3; bases outside the gene matches: 4. This CDR3 spans 15 amino acids. The CDR3 sequence is CASSSGQLYNSPLHF. The CDR3, as DNA: TGTGCCAGCTCATCGGGACAGCTCTATAATTCACCCCTCCACTTT.

The gene calls are TRBV12-5 and TRBJ2-1; 8 bases agree with TRBD2. Looked up from germline, CDR1 is LGHNT and CDR2 is FRNRAP. This CDR3 region has 15 residues. After removal of 3 bases from V and 4 bases from J, the junction contained 5 bases not matched to a gene. The CDR3 DNA is TGTGCTAGTGGTTTTGTGAGCGGGAGTTACAATGAGCAGTTCTTC. This sequence encodes CASGFVSGSYNEQFF.

The rearrangement uses TRBV15 and TRBJ1-5; D is perhaps TRBD1 (5 bases). The CDR3 spans 17 residues. V lost 4 bases and J 3 bases, leaving 19 bases between the germline ends. The germline V gene encodes CDR1 LNHNV and CDR2 YYDKDF (reference sequence). The CDR3 reads CATSKPSLGGVNQPQHF. CDR3 DNA: TGTGCCACCAGCAAACCCTCCCTCGGGGGTGTCAATCAGCCCCAGCATTTT.

V usage is TRBV19 and J usage is TRBJ2-7, with D perhaps TRBD2 (6 bases). Germline V gives CDR1 LNHDA, CDR2 SQIVND (reference sequence). The CDR3 consists of 14 residues. V lost 1 base and J lost 3, with 10 bases in between. The CDR3 DNA sequence: TGTGCCAGTAGTATAGGGGACTCGGACTACGAGCAGTACTTC. This sequence encodes CASSIGDSDYEQYF.

The rearrangement uses TRBV20-1 and TRBJ1-6; D remains ambiguous. This CDR3 is 12 amino acids long. Trimming cost V 3 bases and J 7 bases, with 7 bases left between them. CDR1 DFQATT and CDR2 SNEGSKA come from the germline V gene (reference sequence). The CDR3 DNA is TGCAGTGCTAGTCGACTAAATTCACCCCTCCACTTT. The encoded protein is CSASRLNSPLHF.

V usage is TRBV5-1 and J usage is TRBJ2-1; the match to TRBD1 covers 8 bases. Germline lookup yields CDR1 SGHRS and CDR2 YFSETQ. The CDR3 loop spans 15 amino acids. The ends lost 0 bases at V and 10 bases at J; junction bases unmatched: 9. The CDR3 region is CASSLVGQAQREQFF. The CDR3 DNA sequence: TGCGCCAGCAGCTTGGTGGGACAGGCCCAGCGGGAGCAGTTCTTC.

V gene TRBV18 combines with J gene TRBJ2-7; weak D call: TRBD1 (7 bases). Trimming shortened V by 4 bases and J by 3 bases, and 16 bases separated the two germline ends. The germline V gene encodes CDR1 KGHSH and CDR2 LQKENI. The CDR3 extends over 15 amino acids. The CDR3 nucleotides read TGTGCCAGCTCACGAGAGTCCAGGGGGGTCTACGAGCAGTACTTC. The encoded protein is CASSRESRGVYEQYF. Complete variable domain (other parts from reference TRBV18 and TRBJ2-7): NAGVMQNPRHLVRRRGQEARLRCSPMKGHSHVYWYRQLPEEGLKFMVYLQKENIIDESGMPKERFSAEFPKEGPSILRIQQVVRGDSAAYFCASSRESRGVYEQYFGPGTRLTVT.

The chain recombines TRBV9 with TRBJ2-5, with D unresolved. Germline CDR1 SGDLS, CDR2 YYNGEE. Trimming shortened V by 0 bases and J by 2 bases, and 5 bases separated the two germline ends. This CDR3 comprises 13 residues. The CDR3 DNA reads TGTGCCAGCAGCGTAGACTTACAAGAGACCCAGTACTTC. Translated, it gives CASSVDLQETQYF.

V is TRBV5-1 and J is TRBJ2-2, with a weak D call TRBD2 (5 bases). V lost 1 base and J 1 base, leaving 11 bases between the germline ends. The germline V gene has CDR1 SGHRS and CDR2 YFSETQ. The CDR3 contains 16 residues. The CDR3 nucleotides are TGCGCCAGCAGCTTGTATGGGCGGGTGAACACCGGGGAGCTGTTTTTT. This sequence encodes CASSLYGRVNTGELFF. The full variable domain, in which reference TRBV5-1 and TRBJ2-2 provide the parts outside the CDR3, is KAGVTQTPRYLIKTRGQQVTLSCSPISGHRSVSWYQQTPGQGLQFLFEYFSETQRNKGNFPGRFSGRQFSNSRSEMNVSTLELGDSALYLCASSLYGRVNTGELFFGEGSRLTVL.

Concerning this clone itself: Within the sample, other DNA sequences also encode this same CDR3. V gene TRBV10-1 combines with J gene TRBJ2-2; no firm D call. Germline CDR1 reads WNHNN; CDR2 reads SYGVQD (reference sequence). Deletions cut 5 bases from V and 1 base from J, with 11 bases between. The CDR3 consists of 15 residues. CDR3 amino acids: CASSSGVLNTGELFF. CDR3 coding DNA: TGCGCCAGCAGTTCTGGGGTTTTGAACACCGGGGAGCTGTTTTTT.

The chain uses TRBV6-6 and TRBJ2-7; 11 bases match TRBD2. The germline V gene has CDR1 MNHNY and CDR2 SVGAGI (reference sequence). The junction had 5 bases not matched to a gene; V was cut back by 1 base and J by 6 bases. The CDR3 runs 15 residues. The CDR3 loop is CASSYFSSGRSEQYF. The CDR3, as DNA: TGTGCCAGCAGTTACTTTTCTAGCGGGAGGTCCGAGCAGTACTTC.

The rearrangement links TRBV7-9 to TRBJ1-5; D call uncertain. This CDR3 region has 13 residues. Germline CDR1 and CDR2: SEHNR and FQNEAQ (reference sequence). Between the trimmed V and J ends, which lost 5 bases and 0 bases, there was a span of 5 bases. In nucleotides, the CDR3 is TGTGCCAGCAGCCCTTATAGCAATCAGCCCCAGCATTTT. It translates to CASSPYSNQPQHF.

The V call is TRBV5-1, the J call TRBJ1-4; no clear D. Trimming took off 2 bases at V and 4 bases at J, with 9 bases between the two ends. This CDR3 contains 14 residues. The V gene's germline CDR1 is SGHRS and CDR2 YFSETQ. CDR3 coding DNA: TGCGCCAGCAGCTTCCGCCGGGGTAATGAAAAACTGTTTTTT. Protein product: CASSFRRGNEKLFF.

This rearrangement joins TRBV18 to TRBJ1-2, with D possibly being TRBD1 (5 bases). V was pared by 3 bases and J by 4 bases, with 12 bases between. In germline, CDR1 is KGHSH, CDR2 LQKENI. The CDR3 runs 14 residues. The CDR3 bases are TGTGCCAGCTCACCCCCCACGACAGCCTATGGCTACACCTTC. Translation: CASSPPTTAYGYTF.

The rearrangement uses TRBV7-6 and TRBJ1-2; TRBD1 might be the D (5 bases). CDR3 length: 15 amino acids. The ends were cut back, 1 base at V and 0 bases at J, with 9 bases in the middle. Germline V CDR1 and CDR2: SGHVS, FNYEAQ. This chain's CDR3 is CASSLEPGTNYGYTF. The CDR3 DNA sequence: TGTGCCAGCAGCTTAGAACCAGGGACTAACTATGGCTACACCTTC. Using reference TRBV7-6 and TRBJ1-2 for the parts outside the CDR3, the full variable domain is GAGVSQSPRYKVTKRGQDVALRCDPISGHVSLYWYRQALGQGPEFLTYFNYEAQQDKSGLPNDRFSAERPEGSISTLTIQRTEQRDSAMYRCASSLEPGTNYGYTFGSGTRLTVV.

The V gene is TRBV12-3 or TRBV12-4, the J gene TRBJ1-1; D not certain. This CDR3 contains 12 residues. The ends were cut back, 5 bases at V and 5 bases at J, with 9 bases in the middle. As DNA, the CDR3 is TGTGCCAGCAGTGATGGCTGGACTGAAGCTTTCTTT. It codes for CASSDGWTEAFF.

The rearrangement uses TRBV11-2 and TRBJ2-1; D gene unclear. Germline V gives CDR1 SGHAT, CDR2 FQNNGV. Deletions cut 5 bases from V and 10 bases from J, with 15 bases between. CDR3 size: 13 residues. Here the CDR3 DNA reads TGTGCCAGCAGCCCCAGGAAGTTAGAAGAGCAGTTCTTC. The encoded protein is CASSPRKLEEQFF.

This chain links TRBV10-2 with TRBJ2-1; 7 nucleotides line up with TRBD2. This CDR3 contains 15 residues. The trim removed 4 bases at V and 7 bases at J, leaving 10 bases unmatched. Germline CDR1 reads WSHSY; CDR2 reads SAAADI. The CDR3 coding sequence is TGCGCCAGCAGTGCCCCGAAGGGAGGGTGGAATGAGCAGTTCTTC. Its protein is CASSAPKGGWNEQFF.

Ten or more counts support this clone. V and J are TRBV7-9 and TRBJ2-3, with 10 nucleotides matching TRBD2. The CDR3 is made up of 16 amino acids. The trim removed 0 bases at V and 6 bases at J, leaving 6 bases unmatched. Germline V gene data show CDR1 as SEHNR and CDR2 as FQNEAQ (reference sequence). In DNA, the CDR3 is TGTGCCAGCAGCTTAGCTAGCGGGGGGTTTATGGATACGCAGTATTTT. Translated: CASSLASGGFMDTQYF.